Reported below is one TCR beta chain. Its antigen is unidentified. TCRdb reprocessed the 5' RACE reads via MiXCR and lists one record per CDR3 protein. The sample lists approximately 610,000 distinct CDR3 sequences, around a sixth occurring once. The data belong to a study of T cells after yellow fever vaccination. CDR3 length: 15 amino acids. V gave up 11 bases and J gave up 4 bases; unmatched junction bases: 14. Germline V gene data show CDR1 as SEHNR and CDR2 as FQNEAQ (reference sequence). Findings and limits, study-wide: Contaminating bulk clonotypes could be abundant in FACS-sorted repertoires.

The origin of this receptor is a man aged 18 to 29 who received the YFV17D yellow fever vaccine. This specimen was PBMCs, taken around 5 days after the first yellow fever vaccination. The rearrangement links TRBV7-9 to TRBJ1-5, with 7 bases matching TRBD1. This chain's CDR3 is CAVGSTGRGNQPQHF. As DNA, the CDR3 is TGTGCCGTAGGATCGACAGGGAGAGGTAATCAGCCCCAGCATTTT.